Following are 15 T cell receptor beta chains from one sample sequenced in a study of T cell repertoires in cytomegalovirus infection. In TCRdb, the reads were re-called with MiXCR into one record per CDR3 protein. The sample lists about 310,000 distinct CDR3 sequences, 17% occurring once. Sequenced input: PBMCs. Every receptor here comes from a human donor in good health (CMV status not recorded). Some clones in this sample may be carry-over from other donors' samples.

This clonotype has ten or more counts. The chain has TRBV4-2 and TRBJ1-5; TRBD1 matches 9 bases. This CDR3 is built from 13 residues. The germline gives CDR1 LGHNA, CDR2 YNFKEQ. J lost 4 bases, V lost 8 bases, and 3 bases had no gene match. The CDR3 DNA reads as TGTGCCAGCGGCGGGACAGGGAATCAGCCCCAGCATTTT. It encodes CASGGTGNQPQHF.

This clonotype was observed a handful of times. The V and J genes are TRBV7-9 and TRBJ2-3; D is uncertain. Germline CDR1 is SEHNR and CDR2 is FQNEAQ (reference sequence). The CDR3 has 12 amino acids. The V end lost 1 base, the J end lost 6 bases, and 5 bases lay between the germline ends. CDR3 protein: CASSLDSDTQYF. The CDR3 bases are TGTGCCAGCAGCTTAGATTCGGATACGCAGTATTTT.

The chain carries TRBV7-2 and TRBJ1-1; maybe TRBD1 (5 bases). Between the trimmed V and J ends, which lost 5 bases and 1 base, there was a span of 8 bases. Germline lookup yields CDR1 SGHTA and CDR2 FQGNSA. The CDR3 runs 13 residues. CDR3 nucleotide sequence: TGTGCCAGCAGCACCGGGGCGAACACTGAAGCTTTCTTT. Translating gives CASSTGANTEAFF.

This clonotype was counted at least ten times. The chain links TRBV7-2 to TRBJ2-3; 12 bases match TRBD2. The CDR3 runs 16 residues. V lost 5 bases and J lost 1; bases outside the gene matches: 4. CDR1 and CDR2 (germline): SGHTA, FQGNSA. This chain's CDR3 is CASSPRLAGGTDTQYF. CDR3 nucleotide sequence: TGTGCCAGCAGCCCAAGACTAGCGGGGGGCACAGATACGCAGTATTTT.

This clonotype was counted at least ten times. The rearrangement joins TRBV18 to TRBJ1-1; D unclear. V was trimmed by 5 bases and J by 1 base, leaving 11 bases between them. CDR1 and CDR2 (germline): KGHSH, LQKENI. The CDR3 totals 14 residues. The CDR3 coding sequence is TGTGCCAGCTCAAATCGACAAACGAACACTGAAGCTTTCTTT. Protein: CASSNRQTNTEAFF.

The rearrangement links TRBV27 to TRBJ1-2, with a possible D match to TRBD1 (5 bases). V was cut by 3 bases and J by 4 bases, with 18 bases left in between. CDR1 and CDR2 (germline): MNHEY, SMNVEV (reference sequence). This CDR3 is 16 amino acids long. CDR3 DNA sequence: TGTGCCAGCAGTTTGGGCCGCGGAGCAGGGATCTATGGCTACACCTTC. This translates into CASSLGRGAGIYGYTF.

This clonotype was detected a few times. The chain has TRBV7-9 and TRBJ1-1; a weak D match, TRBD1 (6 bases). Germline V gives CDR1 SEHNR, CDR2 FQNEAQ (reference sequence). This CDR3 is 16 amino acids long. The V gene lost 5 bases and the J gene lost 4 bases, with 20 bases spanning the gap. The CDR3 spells CASSPPVQGTSTEAFF. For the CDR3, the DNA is TGTGCCAGCAGCCCTCCCGTCCAGGGGACGAGCACTGAAGCTTTCTTT.

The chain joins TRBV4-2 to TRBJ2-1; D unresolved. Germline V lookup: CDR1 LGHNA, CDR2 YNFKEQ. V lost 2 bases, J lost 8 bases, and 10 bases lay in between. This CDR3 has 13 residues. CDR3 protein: CASSQRVQDEQFF. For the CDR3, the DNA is TGTGCCAGCAGCCAAAGGGTTCAGGATGAGCAGTTCTTC.

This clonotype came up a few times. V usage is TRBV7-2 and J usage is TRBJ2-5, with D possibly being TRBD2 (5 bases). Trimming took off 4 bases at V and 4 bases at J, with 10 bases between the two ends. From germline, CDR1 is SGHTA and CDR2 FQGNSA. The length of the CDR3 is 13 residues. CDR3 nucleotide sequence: TGTGCCAGCAGCTCGAGGGTTAGAGAGACCCAGTACTTC. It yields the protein CASSSRVRETQYF.

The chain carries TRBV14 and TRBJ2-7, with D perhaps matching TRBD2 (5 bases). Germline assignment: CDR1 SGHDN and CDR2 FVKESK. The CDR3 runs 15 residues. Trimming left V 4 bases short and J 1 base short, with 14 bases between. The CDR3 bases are TGTGCCAGCAGCCCAAGCCCCGGGGTGTCCTACGAGCAGTACTTC. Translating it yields CASSPSPGVSYEQYF.

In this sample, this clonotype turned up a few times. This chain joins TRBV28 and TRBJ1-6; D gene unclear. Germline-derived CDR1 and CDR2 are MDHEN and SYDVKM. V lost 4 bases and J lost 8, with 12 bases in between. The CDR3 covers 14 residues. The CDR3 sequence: CASSSSQNDSPLHF. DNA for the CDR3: TGTGCCAGCAGTTCCTCACAAAACGATTCACCCCTCCACTTT.

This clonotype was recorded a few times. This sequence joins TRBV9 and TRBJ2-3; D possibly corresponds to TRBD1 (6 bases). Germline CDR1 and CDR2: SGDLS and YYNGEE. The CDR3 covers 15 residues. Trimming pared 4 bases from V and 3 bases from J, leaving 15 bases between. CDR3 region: CASSPQGHPTDTQYF. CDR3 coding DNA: TGTGCCAGCAGCCCCCAGGGACATCCAACAGATACGCAGTATTTT.

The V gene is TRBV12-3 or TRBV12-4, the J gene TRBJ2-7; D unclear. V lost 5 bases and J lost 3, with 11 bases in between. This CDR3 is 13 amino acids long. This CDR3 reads CASSPVRVYEQYF. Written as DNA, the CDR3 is TGTGCCAGCAGTCCGGTGAGAGTCTACGAGCAGTACTTC.

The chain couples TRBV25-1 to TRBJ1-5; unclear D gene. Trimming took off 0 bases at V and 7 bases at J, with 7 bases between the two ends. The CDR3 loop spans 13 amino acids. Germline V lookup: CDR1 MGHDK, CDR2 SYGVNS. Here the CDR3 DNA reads TGTGCCAGCAGTGAATATTCCGGGCAGCCCCAGCATTTT. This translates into CASSEYSGQPQHF.

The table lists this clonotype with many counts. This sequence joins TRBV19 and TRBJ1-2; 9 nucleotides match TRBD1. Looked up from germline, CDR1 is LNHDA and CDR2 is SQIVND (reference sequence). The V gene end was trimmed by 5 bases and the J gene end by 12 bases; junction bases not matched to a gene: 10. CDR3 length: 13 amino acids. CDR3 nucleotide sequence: TGTGCCAGTAGTGACGGGCGGGACAGGGAAGACACCTTC. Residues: CASSDGRDREDTF.